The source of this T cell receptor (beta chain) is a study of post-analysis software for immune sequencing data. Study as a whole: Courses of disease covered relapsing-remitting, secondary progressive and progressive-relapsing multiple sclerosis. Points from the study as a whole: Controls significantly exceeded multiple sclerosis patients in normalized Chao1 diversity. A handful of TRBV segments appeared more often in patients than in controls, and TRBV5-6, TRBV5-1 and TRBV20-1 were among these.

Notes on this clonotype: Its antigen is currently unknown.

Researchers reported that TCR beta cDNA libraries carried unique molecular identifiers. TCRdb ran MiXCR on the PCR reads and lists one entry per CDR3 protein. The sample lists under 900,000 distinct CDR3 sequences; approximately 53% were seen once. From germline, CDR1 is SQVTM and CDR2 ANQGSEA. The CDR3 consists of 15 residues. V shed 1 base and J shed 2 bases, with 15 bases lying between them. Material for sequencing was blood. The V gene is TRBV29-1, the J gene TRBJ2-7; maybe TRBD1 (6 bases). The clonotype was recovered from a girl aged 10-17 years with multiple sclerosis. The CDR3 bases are TGCAGCGTTGAAGGAAGAAGGGGACAAACCTACGAGCAGTACTTC. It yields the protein CSVEGRRGQTYEQYF.